This T cell receptor (beta chain) was sequenced during a study of cytomegalovirus exposure and HLA in healthy donors. Study observations and caveats: Accounts indicate the classifier identified cytomegalovirus status with strong specificity and sensitivity. As immune exposure information, only CMV serostatus was available. In a later analysis, HLA-associated beta chains showed higher expansion and lower generation probabilities than comparable chains.

Trimming cost V 2 bases and J 8 bases; bases outside gene matches: 6. The germline V gene encodes CDR1 SEHNR and CDR2 FQNEAQ (reference sequence). The CDR3 length is 15 residues. With respect to this clone: Antigen unknown.

It was with 60 Vbeta and 13 Jbeta primers that the PCR ran. Assay used: immunoSEQ multiplex PCR; TCRdb lists only in-frame clones, some missing. The repertoire has tens of thousands of clones, approximately 90% of them found once; the top ten carry about 2.5%. This sequence was found in a young woman in good health and CMV-seronegative. What was sequenced was PBMCs. The chain couples TRBV7-9 to TRBJ2-4; 10 bases are shared with TRBD2. Written as DNA, the CDR3 is TGTGCCAGCAGCTTACTAGCGGGAGAGGTGTACATTCAGTACTTC. This encodes CASSLLAGEVYIQYF.